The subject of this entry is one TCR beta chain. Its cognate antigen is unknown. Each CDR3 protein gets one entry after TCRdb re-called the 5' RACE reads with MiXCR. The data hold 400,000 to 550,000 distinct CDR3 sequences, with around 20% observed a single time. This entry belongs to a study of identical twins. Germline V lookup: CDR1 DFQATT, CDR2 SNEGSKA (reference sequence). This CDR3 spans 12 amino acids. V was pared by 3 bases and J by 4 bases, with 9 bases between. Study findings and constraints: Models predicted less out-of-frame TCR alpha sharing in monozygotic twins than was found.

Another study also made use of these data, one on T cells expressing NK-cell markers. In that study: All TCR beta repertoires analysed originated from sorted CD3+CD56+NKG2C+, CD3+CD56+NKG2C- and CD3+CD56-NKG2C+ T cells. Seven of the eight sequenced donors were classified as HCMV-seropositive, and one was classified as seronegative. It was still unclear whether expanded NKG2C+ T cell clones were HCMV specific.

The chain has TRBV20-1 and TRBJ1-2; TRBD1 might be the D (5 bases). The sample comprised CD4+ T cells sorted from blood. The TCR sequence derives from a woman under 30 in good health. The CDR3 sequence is CSASGTFYGYTF. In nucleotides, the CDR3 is TGCAGTGCTAGTGGGACGTTCTATGGCTACACCTTC.